This record looks at one TCR beta chain sequence and its context. Data came from immunoSEQ multiplex PCR; TCRdb stores just in-frame clones and leaves some out. The data show about 150,000 clones, with roughly 93% seen just once and 2% to 2.5% held by the top ten. The ends were cut back, 4 bases at V and 6 bases at J, with 12 bases in the middle. The germline V gene encodes CDR1 SGHVS and CDR2 FNYEAQ. The CDR3 loop spans 13 amino acids. The data were obtained in a study of control samples from healthy donors and cancer patients. What was sequenced was blood. The sequence came from a man aged 45-65 years in good health. V gene TRBV7-6 combines with J gene TRBJ1-2; D might be TRBD1 (6 bases). CDR3 region: CASSWDKKNGYTF. In DNA, the CDR3 is TGTGCCAGCAGCTGGGACAAAAAGAATGGCTACACCTTC.